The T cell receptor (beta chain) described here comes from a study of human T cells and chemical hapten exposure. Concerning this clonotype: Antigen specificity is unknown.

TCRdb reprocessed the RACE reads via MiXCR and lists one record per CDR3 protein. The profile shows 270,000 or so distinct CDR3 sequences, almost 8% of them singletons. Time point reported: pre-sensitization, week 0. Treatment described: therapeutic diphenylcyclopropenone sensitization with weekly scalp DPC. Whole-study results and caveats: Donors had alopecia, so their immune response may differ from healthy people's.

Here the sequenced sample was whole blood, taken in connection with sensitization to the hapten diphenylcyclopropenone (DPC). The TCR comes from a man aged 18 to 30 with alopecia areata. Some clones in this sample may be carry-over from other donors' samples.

CDR3 amino acids: CASSYSPVIIAKNIQYF. CDR3 in DNA: TGTGCCAGCAGTTACTCCCCCGTCATAATAGCCAAAAACATTCAGTACTTC. This chain uses TRBV6-2 or TRBV6-3 with TRBJ2-4, with D hard to call. CDR3 length: 17 residues. The V and J ends lost 0 bases and 0 bases respectively, with 12 bases between them. Germline V gives CDR1 MNHEY, CDR2 SVGEGT.